Included here is one TCR beta chain sequence, with context. Its antigen is unidentified. The data derive from a study of cytomegalovirus exposure and HLA in healthy donors. Germline values: CDR1 SGHVS, CDR2 FQNEAQ. There are 14 residues in the CDR3. With V trimmed by 4 bases and J by 2 bases, 5 bases remained unmatched. Whole-study findings and limits: Researchers reported from a later analysis that most CMV-associated TCR beta chains appeared HLA-restricted.

It was healthy bone marrow donors who served as donors. In the PCR, 60 Vbeta and 13 Jbeta primers were used. Method: immunoSEQ multiplex PCR; TCRdb's copy keeps in-frame clones and lacks some. In the table there are about 220,000 clones, 75% to 90% of which are singletons. The V call is TRBV7-8, the J call TRBJ2-7, with 7 bases aligning to TRBD1. This TCR came from a boy between 2 and 10 years old in good health and CMV-seronegative. Sequences were obtained from PBMCs. CDR3 DNA: TGTGCCAGCAGCTCTAGGGGGCGGACCTACGAGCAGTACTTC. Translated: CASSSRGRTYEQYF.